The T cell receptor (beta chain) under discussion was sequenced for a study of CD8 T cells in ankylosing spondylitis. TCRdb fed the 5' RACE reads into MiXCR, producing one record per CDR3 protein. The sample yields 330,000 or so distinct CDR3 sequences, 7% to 9% seen once. The CDR3 loop spans 13 amino acids. V was cut by 5 bases and J by 3 bases, with 11 bases left in between. Germline CDR1 is SGHRS and CDR2 is YFSETQ. With regard to this clonotype: Its antigen is undetermined.

Findings and caveats of the study: Characteristic of ankylosing spondylitis blood, it appeared, was a TCR beta motif comprising roughly 8 highly homologous variants.

The sequenced sample was blood, either unsorted or a sorted T cell fraction (not recorded which). This rearrangement joins TRBV5-1 to TRBJ1-1; D ambiguous. The receptor was isolated from a male donor with ankylosing spondylitis. CDR3 sequence: CASRSDLDTEAFF. The CDR3 region has the DNA TGCGCCAGCAGGTCGGATCTGGACACTGAAGCTTTCTTT.